These 23 T cell receptor beta chains were sequenced from one sample in a study of identical twins. TCRdb used MiXCR to reprocess the 5' RACE reads, holding one entry per CDR3 protein. Of roughly 690,000 distinct CDR3 sequences listed, 20% to 25% are singletons. The sample also formed part of further work on T cells expressing NK-cell markers.

Source material: PBMCs. The source is a woman aged 18-29 years in good health.

This clonotype showed up just a few times. The junction and the germline gene differ at one end; a read error may be behind it. The V gene is TRBV5-6, the J gene TRBJ2-1, with 8 bases matching TRBD2. CDR3 length: 15 amino acids. From germline, CDR1 is SGHDT and CDR2 YYEEEE. CDR3 region: CASSTGRASSNEQFF. The CDR3 nucleotides read TGTGCCAGCAGCACCGGGAGGGCCTCCTCCAATGAGCAGTTCTTC.

At least ten counts were recorded for this clonotype. One end of the junction does not line up with germline, which may come from a read error. The chain carries TRBV7-2 and TRBJ2-1; the match to TRBD2 covers 9 bases. Per germline, CDR1 SGHTA and CDR2 FQGNSA. The CDR3 totals 14 residues. CDR3 amino acids: CASSLTSGYNEQFF. In DNA form, the CDR3 reads TGCGCCAGCAGCTTGACTAGCGGCTACAATGAGCAGTTCTTC.

This clonotype was counted many times. The chain carries TRBV20-1 and TRBJ1-1, with D perhaps TRBD1 (6 bases). CDR1 DFQATT and CDR2 SNEGSKA come from the germline V gene (reference sequence). V gave up 6 bases and J gave up 6 bases, with 20 bases separating them. The length of the CDR3 is 14 residues. The CDR3 here is CSATQGWIGAEAFF. The CDR3 coding sequence is TGCAGTGCCACACAGGGATGGATCGGCGCTGAAGCTTTCTTT.

This clonotype was observed a handful of times. The rearrangement uses TRBV10-2 and TRBJ2-3, with 8 bases identical to TRBD1. V trimming: 5 bases; J trimming: 0 bases; junction bases outside the gene matches: 10. CDR3 length: 17 residues. Germline CDR1 and CDR2: WSHSY and SAAADI. In nucleotides, the CDR3 is TGCGCCAGCAGTACCGGGACAGGCTTCCTGAGCACAGATACGCAGTATTTT. Translating it yields CASSTGTGFLSTDTQYF.

This clonotype came up a few times. The V call is TRBV12-3 or TRBV12-4, the J call TRBJ2-6; D call uncertain. The CDR3 spans 17 residues. Between the trimmed V and J ends, which lost 7 bases and 1 base, there was a span of 17 bases. CDR3 loop: CASILDGRVSGANVLTF. As DNA, the CDR3 is TGTGCCAGCATCCTGGACGGGCGAGTGTCTGGGGCCAACGTCCTGACTTTC.

This clonotype was picked up many times. The rearrangement uses TRBV9 and TRBJ2-6; D perhaps matches TRBD1 (5 bases). Germline loops: CDR1 SGDLS, CDR2 YYNGEE. CDR3 length equals 15 residues. V dropped 5 bases and J dropped 2 bases, with 11 bases sitting between them. The CDR3 spells CASRGATAGANVLTF. In DNA form, the CDR3 reads TGTGCCAGCAGGGGCGCGACAGCTGGGGCCAACGTCCTGACTTTC.

The table lists this clonotype with a few counts. The rearrangement links TRBV20-1 to TRBJ2-5; possible D gene TRBD1, 6 bases. Trimming took off 3 bases at V and 1 base at J, with 12 bases between the two ends. Looked up from germline, CDR1 is DFQATT and CDR2 is SNEGSKA (reference sequence). The CDR3 has 14 residues. The CDR3 DNA reads as TGCAGTGCTAGGAACAGGGTCGGCCAAGAGACCCAGTACTTC. It encodes CSARNRVGQETQYF.

V and J are TRBV12-3 or TRBV12-4 and TRBJ2-3; 9 positions agree with TRBD1. CDR3 length equals 14 residues. J gave up 4 bases and V 5 bases, and 4 bases lay outside the gene matches. CDR3 in amino acids: CASSKQGAADTQYF. For the CDR3, the DNA is TGTGCCAGCAGTAAACAGGGGGCGGCAGATACGCAGTATTTT.

This chain connects TRBV6-2 or TRBV6-3 to TRBJ2-1; 13 bases align to TRBD2. Losses at the gene ends were 5 bases for V and 5 bases for J; bases not matched to a gene: 6. The CDR3 is made up of 16 amino acids. In germline, CDR1 is MNHEY, CDR2 SVGEGT. The CDR3 protein is CASSPRTSGSHNEQFF. CDR3 in DNA: TGTGCCAGCAGTCCCCGGACTAGCGGGAGCCACAATGAGCAGTTCTTC.

This clonotype was counted between two and nine times. The rearrangement links TRBV6-1 to TRBJ2-2; D might be TRBD2 (5 bases). Trimming stripped 6 bases from V and 1 base from J, with 12 bases between. CDR3 length equals 15 residues. Germline V lookup: CDR1 MNHNS, CDR2 SASEGT. The CDR3 DNA reads TGTGCCAGCAGCCGTCGAGAGGGGAACACCGGGGAGCTGTTTTTT. Protein product: CASSRREGNTGELFF.

The V call is TRBV5-1, the J call TRBJ2-1; no reliable D call. CDR1 and CDR2 from the germline V gene are SGHRS and YFSETQ. This CDR3 has 14 residues. The V gene lost 4 bases and the J gene lost 0 bases, with 8 bases spanning the gap. CDR3 amino acids: CASSDGDSYNEQFF. The CDR3, as DNA: TGCGCCAGCAGCGACGGTGACTCCTACAATGAGCAGTTCTTC. The entire variable domain, with the rest obtained from reference TRBV5-1 and TRBJ2-1, is as follows: KAGVTQTPRYLIKTRGQQVTLSCSPISGHRSVSWYQQTPGQGLQFLFEYFSETQRNKGNFPGRFSGRQFSNSRSEMNVSTLELGDSALYLCASSDGDSYNEQFFGPGTRLTVL.

CDR3 protein: CASSYLPGELFF. CDR3 DNA sequence: TGTGCCAGCAGTTACCTCCCCGGGGAGCTGTTTTTT. V usage is TRBV27 and J usage is TRBJ2-2; no clear D. V was shortened by 4 bases and J by 6 bases, with 6 bases between the two germline ends. Germline V gene sequence: CDR1 MNHEY, CDR2 SMNVEV (reference sequence). The CDR3 is made up of 12 amino acids.

The chain combines TRBV2 with TRBJ2-1; a weak D match, TRBD2 (6 bases). The CDR3 runs 14 residues. Trimming took 6 bases from V and 2 from J, leaving 11 bases between them. Germline-derived CDR1 and CDR2 are SNHLY and FYNNEI. CDR3 loop: CASRGSGAYNEQFF. The CDR3 DNA is TGTGCCAGCAGAGGTTCGGGGGCCTACAATGAGCAGTTCTTC. Together with reference TRBV2 and TRBJ2-1, the CDR3 gives the full variable domain: EPEVTQTPSHQVTQMGQEVILRCVPISNHLYFYWYRQILGQKVEFLVSFYNNEISEKSEIFDDQFSVERPDGSNFTLKIRSTKLEDSAMYFCASRGSGAYNEQFFGPGTRLTVL.

This clonotype was seen only a few times. The gene calls are TRBV6-1 and TRBJ1-2, with unresolved D. V was pared by 6 bases and J by 0 bases, with 11 bases between. Germline values: CDR1 MNHNS, CDR2 SASEGT. The CDR3 extends over 14 amino acids. CDR3 residues: CASSRTASNYGYTF. Written as DNA, the CDR3 is TGTGCCAGCAGCCGTACAGCCTCTAACTATGGCTACACCTTC.

The chain is built from TRBV28 and TRBJ2-7; D not certain. The germline V gene encodes CDR1 MDHEN and CDR2 SYDVKM. V was clipped by 6 bases and J by 8 bases, with 11 bases between them. The CDR3 is made up of 11 amino acids. CDR3 in amino acids: CASSPNGKQYF. CDR3 coding DNA: TGTGCCAGCAGCCCAAATGGGAAGCAGTACTTC.

This clonotype occurred a few times. The chain joins TRBV12-3 or TRBV12-4 to TRBJ2-5; 8 bases align to TRBD2. V dropped 2 bases and J dropped 4; count of bases not matched to a gene: 3. The CDR3 covers 14 residues. This CDR3 is CASSLSGGTETQYF. The DNA of the CDR3 is TGTGCCAGCAGTTTATCGGGAGGGACAGAGACCCAGTACTTC.

This sequence joins TRBV20-1 and TRBJ2-7; D could derive from TRBD1 or TRBD2 (5 bases each). CDR1 DFQATT and CDR2 SNEGSKA come from the germline V gene (reference sequence). This CDR3 contains 13 residues. With 2 bases removed from V and 4 bases from J, the gap between germline ends came to 12 bases. The CDR3 DNA sequence: TGCAGTGCTAGAACCGGGACCAGTTACGAGCAGTACTTC. As protein: CSARTGTSYEQYF.

The V and J genes are TRBV6-5 and TRBJ2-5, with 10 bases identical to TRBD2. Germline V CDR1 and CDR2: MNHEY, SVGAGI. V lost 0 bases to trimming and J lost 4 bases; unmatched junction nucleotides: 5. This CDR3 comprises 16 residues. The DNA for the CDR3 is TGTGCCAGCAGTTACTCGGGTAGCGGGAGGTTAGAGACCCAGTACTTC. Protein product: CASSYSGSGRLETQYF.

The V call is TRBV6-1, the J call TRBJ2-7; 13 bases are shared with TRBD2. The germline gives CDR1 MNHNS, CDR2 SASEGT. The CDR3 totals 16 residues. J gave up 3 bases and V 6 bases, and 8 bases lay outside the gene matches. The CDR3 DNA follows: TGTGCCAGCAGCCGTGGGACTAGCGGGATCAACTACGAGCAGTACTTC. Residues: CASSRGTSGINYEQYF.

This rearrangement joins TRBV20-1 to TRBJ2-3; D gene ambiguous. Germline CDR1 and CDR2: DFQATT and SNEGSKA (reference sequence). The CDR3 sequence is 10 residues long. Trimming removed 3 bases at V and 7 bases at J, with 5 bases between. The CDR3 DNA sequence: TGCAGTGCTAGGGAGAATACGCAGTATTTT. Protein: CSARENTQYF.

This clonotype appeared a few times. The CDR3 sequence: CASSLFRDSTDTQYF. In DNA, the CDR3 is TGCGCCAGCAGCTTGTTCCGGGACAGCACAGATACGCAGTATTTT. The gene calls are TRBV5-1 and TRBJ2-3, with D perhaps TRBD1 or TRBD2 (5 bases each). Deletions cut 1 base from V and 0 bases from J, with 9 bases between. The germline V gene encodes CDR1 SGHRS and CDR2 YFSETQ. CDR3 length: 15 residues. Filled out from reference TRBV5-1 and TRBJ2-3, the complete variable domain reads KAGVTQTPRYLIKTRGQQVTLSCSPISGHRSVSWYQQTPGQGLQFLFEYFSETQRNKGNFPGRFSGRQFSNSRSEMNVSTLELGDSALYLCASSLFRDSTDTQYFGPGTRLTVL.

A few counts support this clonotype. The chain links TRBV5-1 to TRBJ1-6, with TRBD1 matching over 7 bases. The V and J ends lost 2 bases and 6 bases, in that order; junction bases with no gene match: 17. In germline, CDR1 is SGHRS, CDR2 YFSETQ. This CDR3 is 19 amino acids long. This CDR3 reads CASSFYTGRGTGGNSPLHF. The CDR3 DNA reads TGCGCCAGCAGCTTCTATACCGGCAGGGGGACTGGAGGTAATTCACCCCTCCACTTT.

The chain employs TRBV7-9 and TRBJ2-5; 11 bases are a match to TRBD1. The germline CDR1 and CDR2 sequences are SEHNR and FQNEAQ (reference sequence). The V gene end was trimmed by 1 base and the J gene end by 5 bases; junction bases not matched to a gene: 6. The CDR3 length is 16 residues. The CDR3 coding sequence is TGTGCCAGCAGCTTAGACGGACAGGGGGCCGGGGAGACCCAGTACTTC. Its translation is CASSLDGQGAGETQYF.